This entry lists 21 T cell receptor beta chains sequenced from one sample in a study of blood T cell repertoires in COVID-19. Clones were read by immunoSEQ multiplex PCR, and TCRdb kept only the in-frame ones, dropping some. Of some 57,000 clones in the sample, almost 90% were seen once. Input material: peripheral blood. The receptors shown here come from a man in his 60s with active COVID-19.

The V call is TRBV15, the J call TRBJ2-2; no definite D call. V lost 0 bases and J lost 3, with 23 bases in between. The CDR3 runs 20 residues. Germline CDR1 reads LNHNV; CDR2 reads YYDKDF (reference sequence). The chain's CDR3 is CATSRDLFSYDISYTGELFF. DNA for the CDR3: TGTGCCACCAGCAGAGATCTTTTTTCCTACGACATCTCCTACACCGGGGAGCTGTTTTTT.

The V call is TRBV30, the J call TRBJ2-5, with TRBD2 as a possible D gene (5 bases). CDR3 size: 15 residues. V was trimmed by 2 bases and J by 5 bases, leaving 18 bases between them. From germline, CDR1 is GTSNPN and CDR2 SVGIG (reference sequence). CDR3 loop: CAWSTSAGVVETQYF. The CDR3 DNA reads as TGTGCCTGGAGTACCTCGGCCGGGGTTGTGGAGACCCAGTACTTC.

The sample holds one count of this clone. The genes are TRBV7-3 and TRBJ2-6; D is possibly TRBD2 (6 bases). The CDR3 is 16 amino acids. V lost 3 bases and J 2 bases, leaving 11 bases between the germline ends. Per the germline V gene, CDR1 is SGHTA and CDR2 is FQGTGA. The CDR3 nucleotides read TGTGCCAGCAGCTTGGGAGGAGGGGCTGGGGCCAACGTCCTGACTTTC. It translates to CASSLGGGAGANVLTF.

This chain uses TRBV28 with TRBJ1-1, with a possible D match to TRBD1 (5 bases). There are 15 residues in the CDR3. The V end lost 4 bases, the J end lost 3 bases, and 15 bases lay between the germline ends. The germline V gene has CDR1 MDHEN and CDR2 SYDVKM. The CDR3 bases are TGTGCCAGCAGTTCAGACGCTCCAGGGTACACTGAAGCTTTCTTT. Translated, it gives CASSSDAPGYTEAFF. Full variable domain (remainder filled in from reference TRBV28 and TRBJ1-1): DVKVTQSSRYLVKRTGEKVFLECVQDMDHENMFWYRQDPGLGLRLIYFSYDVKMKEKGDIPEGYSVSREKKERFSLILESASTNQTSMYLCASSSDAPGYTEAFFGQGTRLTVV.

The rearrangement uses TRBV5-1 and TRBJ1-1, with D tentatively TRBD1 (5 bases). The CDR3 has 14 amino acids. Germline V lookup: CDR1 SGHRS, CDR2 YFSETQ. Trimming cost V 0 bases and J 8 bases, with 14 bases left between them. Here the CDR3 reads CASSLASATAEAFF. The CDR3 bases are TGCGCCAGCAGCTTGGCGTCCGCGACAGCCGAAGCTTTCTTT.

The rearrangement links TRBV18 to TRBJ2-1, with 13 nucleotides matching TRBD2. Germline V lookup: CDR1 KGHSH, CDR2 LQKENI. This CDR3 comprises 15 residues. V lost 4 bases to trimming and J lost 8 bases; unmatched junction nucleotides: 5. The CDR3 bases are TGTGCCAGCTCACGGACTAGCGGGAGTTTCGATGAGCAGTTCTTC. Translated: CASSRTSGSFDEQFF.

The V gene is TRBV28, the J gene TRBJ1-1; D uncertain. Between the trimmed V and J ends, which lost 2 bases and 10 bases, there was a span of 17 bases. Germline values: CDR1 MDHEN, CDR2 SYDVKM. There are 14 residues in the CDR3. CDR3 residues: CASSLMEVMSGAFF. CDR3 sequence (DNA): TGTGCCAGCAGTTTAATGGAGGTGATGAGTGGAGCTTTCTTT.

The J gene is TRBJ2-1, the V gene TRBV12-3 or TRBV12-4; D gene unclear. Trimming took off 2 bases at V and 9 bases at J, with 5 bases between the two ends. The CDR3 runs 11 residues. The CDR3 reads CASSLIGEQFF. CDR3 nucleotide sequence: TGTGCCAGCAGTTTAATCGGTGAGCAGTTCTTC.

V and J are TRBV15 and TRBJ2-2; D uncertain. The CDR3 totals 12 residues. Per the germline V gene, CDR1 is LNHNV and CDR2 is YYDKDF (reference sequence). Trimming took off 0 bases at V and 8 bases at J, with 4 bases between the two ends. The CDR3 DNA sequence: TGTGCCACCAGCAGAGATCGTGGGGAGCTGTTTTTT. Its translation: CATSRDRGELFF.

CDR3 sequence (DNA): TGTGCCAGCAGCAGGGACAGAAACTACGAGCAGTACTTC. Its translation: CASSRDRNYEQYF. The rearrangement joins TRBV14 to TRBJ2-7; TRBD1 matches at 7 bases. The CDR3 totals 13 residues. V trimming: 5 bases; J trimming: 3 bases; junction bases outside the gene matches: 4. Germline V gene data show CDR1 as SGHDN and CDR2 as FVKESK. Filled out from reference TRBV14 and TRBJ2-7, the complete variable domain reads EAGVTQFPSHSVIEKGQTVTLRCDPISGHDNLYWYRRVMGKEIKFLLHFVKESKQDESGMPNNRFLAERTGGTYSTLKVQPAELEDSGVYFCASSRDRNYEQYFGPGTRLTVT.

This chain links TRBV28 with TRBJ2-1, with 13 nucleotides matching TRBD2. Germline lookup yields CDR1 MDHEN and CDR2 SYDVKM. J gave up 8 bases and V 5 bases, and 9 bases lay outside the gene matches. The CDR3 has 16 amino acids. CDR3 loop: CASSGGWTSGSYEQFF. The DNA for the CDR3 is TGTGCCAGCAGTGGAGGATGGACTAGCGGGAGCTATGAGCAGTTCTTC.

CDR3 region: CSAYTGLGYTF. As DNA, the CDR3 is TGCAGTGCTTATACAGGGTTAGGCTACACCTTC. This rearrangement joins TRBV20-1 to TRBJ1-2, with a possible D match to TRBD1 (6 bases). The CDR3 extends over 11 amino acids. V gave up 5 bases and J gave up 8 bases, with 12 bases separating them. Germline values: CDR1 DFQATT, CDR2 SNEGSKA (reference sequence).

V usage is TRBV15 and J usage is TRBJ2-7, with TRBD2 matching over 9 bases. J was trimmed by 0 bases and V by 1 base; bases with no gene match: 4. This CDR3 has 16 residues. The germline CDR1 and CDR2 sequences are LNHNV and YYDKDF (reference sequence). CDR3 bases: TGTGCCACCAGCAGAGGCAATAGCGGGGGCTCCTACGAGCAGTACTTC. Translation: CATSRGNSGGSYEQYF.

The V and J genes are TRBV5-1 and TRBJ2-1; TRBD1 might be the D (5 bases). Looked up from germline, CDR1 is SGHRS and CDR2 is YFSETQ. CDR3 length equals 14 residues. V shed 0 bases and J shed 7 bases, with 11 bases lying between them. The CDR3: CASSLVGVGNEQFF. Here the CDR3 DNA reads TGCGCCAGCAGCTTGGTAGGGGTGGGGAATGAGCAGTTCTTC.

The table lists this clone with a count of one. The junction differs from germline at one of its ends, possibly a read error. The J gene is TRBJ2-3, the V gene TRBV7-7, with D possibly matching TRBD1 (6 bases). Germline CDR1 reads SSHAT; CDR2 reads FNYEAQ (reference sequence). CDR3 size: 14 residues. CDR3 nucleotides: TGTGCTAGCAGCCCCACAGGGTACACAGATACGCAGTATTTT. This codes for CASSPTGYTDTQYF.

This clone appeared once. J is TRBJ2-3 and V is TRBV6-5; possible D gene TRBD1, 6 bases. The germline V and J ends were trimmed by 6 bases and 4 bases, with 14 bases remaining between them. CDR3 size: 14 residues. Per the germline V gene, CDR1 is MNHEY and CDR2 is SVGAGI. The chain's CDR3 is CASRTEQGSDTQYF. CDR3 nucleotide sequence: TGTGCCAGCAGAACCGAACAGGGATCAGATACGCAGTATTTT.

This sequence joins TRBV5-4 and TRBJ2-1, with D perhaps TRBD1 (6 bases). The CDR3 is 16 amino acids. Germline V lookup: CDR1 SGHNT, CDR2 YYREEE (reference sequence). The ends were cut back, 2 bases at V and 7 bases at J, with 19 bases in the middle. The CDR3 reads CASSFGARGEGNEQFF. In DNA, the CDR3 is TGTGCCAGCAGCTTTGGTGCCAGGGGTGAAGGTAATGAGCAGTTCTTC.

In DNA, the CDR3 is TGTGCCAGCAGCCCTCAGGGAGCGGGGACGCAGCCCCAGCATTTT. It translates to CASSPQGAGTQPQHF. This sequence joins TRBV5-6 and TRBJ1-5, with D tentatively TRBD1 (5 bases). The CDR3 consists of 15 residues. Germline lookup yields CDR1 SGHDT and CDR2 YYEEEE. Trimming left V 4 bases short and J 7 bases short, with 18 bases between.

Of note for this clone: The sample holds other DNA sequences that translate to the same CDR3. The gene calls are TRBV28 and TRBJ2-7; 7 bases map to TRBD1. The CDR3 is 13 residues long. Germline V lookup: CDR1 MDHEN, CDR2 SYDVKM. The junction had 5 bases not matched to a gene; V was cut back by 2 bases and J by 7 bases. The CDR3, as DNA: TGTGCCAGCAGTTTAGGGACAGCCGGGGAGCAGTACTTC. It translates to CASSLGTAGEQYF. Full variable domain (outside the CDR3, taken from reference TRBV28 and TRBJ2-7): DVKVTQSSRYLVKRTGEKVFLECVQDMDHENMFWYRQDPGLGLRLIYFSYDVKMKEKGDIPEGYSVSREKKERFSLILESASTNQTSMYLCASSLGTAGEQYFGPGTRLTVT.

A few counts support this clone. This sequence joins TRBV2 and TRBJ1-3; D possibly corresponds to TRBD1 (6 bases). The CDR3 covers 15 residues. The V end lost 4 bases, the J end lost 1 base, and 11 bases lay between the germline ends. Germline CDR1 SNHLY, CDR2 FYNNEI. For the CDR3, the DNA is TGTGCCAGCAGTGGGACAGTTGAATCTGGAAACACCATATATTTT. It codes for CASSGTVESGNTIYF.

This chain links TRBV7-6 with TRBJ2-1; 11 nucleotides align to TRBD2. The junction had 6 bases not matched to a gene; V was cut back by 2 bases and J by 3 bases. This CDR3 spans 17 amino acids. Germline CDR1 reads SGHVS; CDR2 reads FNYEAQ. This CDR3 reads CASSLIFSGRVYNEQFF. For the CDR3, the DNA is TGTGCCAGCAGCTTAATCTTTAGCGGGAGGGTCTACAATGAGCAGTTCTTC.